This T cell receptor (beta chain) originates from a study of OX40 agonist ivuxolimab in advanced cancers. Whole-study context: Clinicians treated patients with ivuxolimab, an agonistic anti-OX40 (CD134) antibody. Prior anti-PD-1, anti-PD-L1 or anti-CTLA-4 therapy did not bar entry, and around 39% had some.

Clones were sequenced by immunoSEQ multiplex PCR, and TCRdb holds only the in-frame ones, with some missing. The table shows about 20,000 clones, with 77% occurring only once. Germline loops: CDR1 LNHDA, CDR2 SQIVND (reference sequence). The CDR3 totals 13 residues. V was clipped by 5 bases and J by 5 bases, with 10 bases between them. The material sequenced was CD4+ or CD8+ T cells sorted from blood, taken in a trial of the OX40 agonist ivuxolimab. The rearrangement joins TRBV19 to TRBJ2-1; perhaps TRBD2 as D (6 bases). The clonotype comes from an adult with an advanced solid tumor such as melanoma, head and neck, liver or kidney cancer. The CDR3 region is CASSGGLNNEQFF. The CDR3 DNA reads TGTGCCAGTAGTGGCGGACTAAACAATGAGCAGTTCTTC. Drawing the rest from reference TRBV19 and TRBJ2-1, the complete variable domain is DGGITQSPKYLFRKEGQNVTLSCEQNLNHDAMYWYRQDPGQGLRLIYYSQIVNDFQKGDIAEGYSVSREKKESFPLTVTSAQKNPTAFYLCASSGGLNNEQFFGPGTRLTVL.